This T cell receptor beta chain was sequenced for a study of T-cell reconstitution after alpha-beta-depleted transplantation in children (dated by TCRdb to 2015 to 2016). Describing the broader study: Using TCR repertoire profiling, the study followed T-cell immune reconstitution in a quantitative way in children after TCRalphabeta/CD19-depleted allogeneic hematopoietic cell transplantation. The study at large found these results: Apparently early alphabetaT-cell count recovery about two months after transplant reportedly relied on only several hundred rapidly expanded clones derived from non-depleted graft cells. In some patients, high TCRbeta diversity at day 60 was attributed to recipient T cells and intrathymic progenitors that had survived conditioning. The frequencies of hyperexpanded clones fell over the following months, and after one year, T-cell counts and TCRbeta diversity were mostly attributed to newly produced T cells.

This clonotype occurred a few times. Its antigen is unknown. Nothing much larger sits one base from this clone, and base qualities are not available. For CDR1 and CDR2, the germline V gene lists WSHSY and SAAADI. The CDR3 starts with the cysteine, ends with the phenylalanine, and has 16 residues. The DNA shown is the 48-base CDR3, in frame from base 1. V sheds 6 bases and J sheds 4 bases, leaving 20 bases between their ends. Library preparation used PCR. Instrument on record: Illumina HiSeq 2500. Molecular barcoding was employed in the preparation of TCR libraries, with unique molecular identifiers being used to normalize TCRbeta repertoire quantification. TCRdb redid the processing of the public reads, applying fastp at Q25 and MiXCR, and retained in-frame beta chains. Each CDR3 protein appears once, grouped with its most common genes and DNA. The sample records about 580,000 distinct CDR3 sequences, under 30% of which are singletons. The ten largest account for around an eighth of the sample.

The label giving this sample's treatment or condition can be read as: allogeneic hematopoietic cell transplantation with graft depleted of TCRalphabeta T cells and CD19 B cells. Transplant recipients were children who received TCRalphabeta/CD19-depleted allogeneic hematopoietic cell grafts. The rearranged chain carries TRBV10-2 and TRBJ2-3; a tentative D match to TRBD1 spans 8 bases. This sequence was found in a boy in the first two years of life who had a stem cell transplant for acute myeloid leukemia, so the T cells may come from the graft donor. Sequences were derived from PBMCs, mostly from graft donor cells, sampled 360 days after TCRalphabeta/CD19-depleted stem cell transplant. The encoded CDR3 is CASSRGETGGSDTQYF. Read as DNA, the sequence is TGCGCCAGCAGCCGGGGGGAAACAGGGGGTTCAGATACGCAGTATTTT.